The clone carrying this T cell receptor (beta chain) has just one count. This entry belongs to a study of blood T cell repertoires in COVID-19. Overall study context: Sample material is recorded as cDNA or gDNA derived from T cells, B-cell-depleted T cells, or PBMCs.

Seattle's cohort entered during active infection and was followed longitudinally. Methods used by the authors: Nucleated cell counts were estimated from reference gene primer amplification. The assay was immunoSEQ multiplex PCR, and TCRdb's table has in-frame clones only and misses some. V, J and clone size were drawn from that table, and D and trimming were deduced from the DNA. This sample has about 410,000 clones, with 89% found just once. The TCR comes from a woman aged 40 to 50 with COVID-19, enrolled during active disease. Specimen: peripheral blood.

The CDR3 nucleotides are TGTGCCAGCAGTTTGCCGGGGGGAGGAGCTTTCTTT. Residues: CASSLPGGGAFF. This chain links TRBV28 with TRBJ1-1, with D tentatively TRBD1 (5 bases). V dropped 3 bases and J dropped 10 bases, with 12 bases sitting between them. CDR3 size: 12 residues. CDR1 MDHEN and CDR2 SYDVKM come from the germline V gene.